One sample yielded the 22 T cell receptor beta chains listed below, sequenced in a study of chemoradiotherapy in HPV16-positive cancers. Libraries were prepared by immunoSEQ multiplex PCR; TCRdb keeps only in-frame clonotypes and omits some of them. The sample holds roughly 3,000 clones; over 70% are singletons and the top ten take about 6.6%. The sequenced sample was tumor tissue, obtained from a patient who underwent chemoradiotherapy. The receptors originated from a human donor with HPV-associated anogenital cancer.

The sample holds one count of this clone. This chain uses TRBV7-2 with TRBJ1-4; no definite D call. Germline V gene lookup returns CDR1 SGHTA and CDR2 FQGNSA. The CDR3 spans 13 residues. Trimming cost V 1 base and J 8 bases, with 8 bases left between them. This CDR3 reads CASSLVAGEKLFF. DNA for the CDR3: TGTGCCAGCAGCTTAGTAGCTGGGGAAAAACTGTTTTTT.

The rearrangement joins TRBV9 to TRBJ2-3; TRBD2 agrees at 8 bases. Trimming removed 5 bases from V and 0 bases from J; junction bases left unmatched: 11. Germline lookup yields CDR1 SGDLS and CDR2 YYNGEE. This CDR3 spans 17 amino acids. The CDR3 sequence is CASSFTSGAFSTDTQYF. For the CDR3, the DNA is TGTGCCAGCAGTTTCACTAGCGGTGCCTTTAGCACAGATACGCAGTATTTT.

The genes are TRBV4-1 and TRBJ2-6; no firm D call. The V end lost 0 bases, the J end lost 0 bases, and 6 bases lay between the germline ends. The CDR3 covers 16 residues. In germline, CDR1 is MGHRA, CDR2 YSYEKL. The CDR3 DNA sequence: TGCGCCAGCAGCCAAGATACCGACTCTGGGGCCAACGTCCTGACTTTC. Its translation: CASSQDTDSGANVLTF.

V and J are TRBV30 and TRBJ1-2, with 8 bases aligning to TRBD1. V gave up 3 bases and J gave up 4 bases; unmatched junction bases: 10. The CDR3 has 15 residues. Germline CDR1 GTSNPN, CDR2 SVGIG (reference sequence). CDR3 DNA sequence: TGTGCCTGGAGGTCCCCAGCGGGACAGGCCTATGGCTACACCTTC. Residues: CAWRSPAGQAYGYTF.

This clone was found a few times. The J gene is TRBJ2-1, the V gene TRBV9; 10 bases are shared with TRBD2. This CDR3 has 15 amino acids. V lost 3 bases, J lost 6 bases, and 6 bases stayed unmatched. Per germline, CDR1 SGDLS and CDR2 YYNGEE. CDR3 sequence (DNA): TGTGCCAGCAGCGACCTAGCGGGAGCTTTCAATGAGCAGTTCTTC. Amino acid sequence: CASSDLAGAFNEQFF. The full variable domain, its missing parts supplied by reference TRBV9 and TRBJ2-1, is DSGVTQTPKHLITATGQRVTLRCSPRSGDLSVYWYQQSLDQGLQFLIQYYNGEERAKGNILERFSAQQFPDLHSELNLSSLELGDSALYFCASSDLAGAFNEQFFGPGTRLTVL.

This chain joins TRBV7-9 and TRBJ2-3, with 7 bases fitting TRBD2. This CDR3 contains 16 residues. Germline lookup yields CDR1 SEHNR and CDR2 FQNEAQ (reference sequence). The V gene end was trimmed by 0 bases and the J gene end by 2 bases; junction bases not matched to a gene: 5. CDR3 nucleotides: TGTGCCAGCAGCTTAGCCGGGACTACTCCCACAGATACGCAGTATTTT. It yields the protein CASSLAGTTPTDTQYF.

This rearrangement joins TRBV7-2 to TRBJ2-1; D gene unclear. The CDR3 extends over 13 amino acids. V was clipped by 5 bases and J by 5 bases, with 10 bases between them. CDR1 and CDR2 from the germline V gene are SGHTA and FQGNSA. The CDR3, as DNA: TGTGCCAGCAGCCCCTACCTAAACAATGAGCAGTTCTTC. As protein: CASSPYLNNEQFF.

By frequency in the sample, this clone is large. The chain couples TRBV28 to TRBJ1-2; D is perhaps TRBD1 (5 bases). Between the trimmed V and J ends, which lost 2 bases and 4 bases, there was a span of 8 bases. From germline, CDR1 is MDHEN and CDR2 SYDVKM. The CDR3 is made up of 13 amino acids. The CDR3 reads CASSLRGSYGYTF. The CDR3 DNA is TGTGCCAGCAGTTTAAGGGGCTCCTATGGCTACACCTTC.

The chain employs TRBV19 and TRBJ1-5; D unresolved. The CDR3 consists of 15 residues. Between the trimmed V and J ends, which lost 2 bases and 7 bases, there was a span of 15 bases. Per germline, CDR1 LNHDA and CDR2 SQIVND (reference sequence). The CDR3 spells CASSINGERGQPQHF. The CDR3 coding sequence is TGTGCCAGTAGTATAAACGGGGAGCGGGGACAGCCCCAGCATTTT.

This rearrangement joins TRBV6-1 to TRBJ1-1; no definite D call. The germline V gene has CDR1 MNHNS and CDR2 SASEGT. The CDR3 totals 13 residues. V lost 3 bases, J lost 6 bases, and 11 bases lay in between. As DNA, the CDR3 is TGTGCCAGCAGTGAGGCTGACCCGGCTGAAGCTTTCTTT. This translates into CASSEADPAEAFF.

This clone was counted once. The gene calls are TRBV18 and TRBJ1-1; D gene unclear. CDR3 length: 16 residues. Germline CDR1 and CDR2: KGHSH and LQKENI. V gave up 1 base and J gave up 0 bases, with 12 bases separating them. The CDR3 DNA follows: TGTGCCAGCTCACCACGGGGAATTAACATGAACACTGAAGCTTTCTTT. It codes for CASSPRGINMNTEAFF.

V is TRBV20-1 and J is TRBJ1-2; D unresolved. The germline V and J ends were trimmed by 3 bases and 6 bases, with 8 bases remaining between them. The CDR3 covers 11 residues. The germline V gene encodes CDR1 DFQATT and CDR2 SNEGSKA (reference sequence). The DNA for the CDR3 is TGCAGTGCTAGCGGAAGTAATGGCTACACCTTC. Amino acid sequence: CSASGSNGYTF.

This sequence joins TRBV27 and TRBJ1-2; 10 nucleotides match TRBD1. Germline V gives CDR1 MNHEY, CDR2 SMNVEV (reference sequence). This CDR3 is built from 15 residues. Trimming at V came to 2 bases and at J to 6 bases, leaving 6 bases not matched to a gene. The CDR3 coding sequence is TGTGCCAGCAGTTTAATGGACAGGGGGTTGAATGGCTACACCTTC. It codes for CASSLMDRGLNGYTF.

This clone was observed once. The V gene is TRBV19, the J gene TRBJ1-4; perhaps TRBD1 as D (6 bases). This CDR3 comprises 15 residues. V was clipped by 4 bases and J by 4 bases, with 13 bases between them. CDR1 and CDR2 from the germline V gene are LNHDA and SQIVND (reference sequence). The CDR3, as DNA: TGTGCCAGTAGTAACCAGGGGATCGGTAATGAAAAACTGTTTTTT. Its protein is CASSNQGIGNEKLFF.

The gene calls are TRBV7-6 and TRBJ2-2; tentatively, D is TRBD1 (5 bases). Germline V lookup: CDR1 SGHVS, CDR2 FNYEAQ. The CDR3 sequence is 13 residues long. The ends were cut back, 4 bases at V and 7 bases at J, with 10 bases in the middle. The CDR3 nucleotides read TGTGCCAGCAGCTACACAGGTTACGGGGAGCTGTTTTTT. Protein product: CASSYTGYGELFF.

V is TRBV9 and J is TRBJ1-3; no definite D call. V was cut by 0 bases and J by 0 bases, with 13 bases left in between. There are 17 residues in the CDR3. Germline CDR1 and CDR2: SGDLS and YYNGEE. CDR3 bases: TGTGCCAGCAGCGTAGCTGGACGGAGGGTCTCTGGAAACACCATATATTTT. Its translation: CASSVAGRRVSGNTIYF.

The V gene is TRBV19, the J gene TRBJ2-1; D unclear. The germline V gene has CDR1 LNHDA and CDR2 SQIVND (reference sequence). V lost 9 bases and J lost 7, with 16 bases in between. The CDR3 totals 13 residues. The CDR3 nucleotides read TGTGCCAGCCCTTCCCTATACGAGAATGAGCAGTTCTTC. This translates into CASPSLYENEQFF.

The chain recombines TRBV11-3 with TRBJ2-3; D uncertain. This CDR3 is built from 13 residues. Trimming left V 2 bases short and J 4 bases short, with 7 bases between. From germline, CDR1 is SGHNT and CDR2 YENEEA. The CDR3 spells CASSLSRADTQYF. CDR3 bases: TGTGCCAGCAGCTTATCAAGGGCAGATACGCAGTATTTT. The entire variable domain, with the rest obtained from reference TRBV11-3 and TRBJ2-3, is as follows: EAGVVQSPRYKIIEKKQPVAFWCNPISGHNTLYWYLQNLGQGPELLIRYENEEAVDDSQLPKDRFSAERLKGVDSTLKIQPAELGDSAVYLCASSLSRADTQYFGPGTRLTVL.

CDR3 region: CASLDTTETQYF. CDR3 bases: TGTGCCAGCTTGGACACAACGGAGACCCAGTACTTC. The rearrangement uses TRBV6-5 and TRBJ2-5; a weak D match, TRBD1 (5 bases). The CDR3 runs to 12 residues. Trimming took off 8 bases at V and 5 bases at J, with 12 bases between the two ends. Germline V gene lookup returns CDR1 MNHEY and CDR2 SVGAGI.

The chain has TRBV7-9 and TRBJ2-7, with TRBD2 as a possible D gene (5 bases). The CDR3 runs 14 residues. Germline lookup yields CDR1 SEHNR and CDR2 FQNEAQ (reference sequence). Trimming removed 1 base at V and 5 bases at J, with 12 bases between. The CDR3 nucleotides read TGTGCCAGCAGCTTAGGAGCGGCCGTAAACGAGCAGTACTTC. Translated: CASSLGAAVNEQYF.

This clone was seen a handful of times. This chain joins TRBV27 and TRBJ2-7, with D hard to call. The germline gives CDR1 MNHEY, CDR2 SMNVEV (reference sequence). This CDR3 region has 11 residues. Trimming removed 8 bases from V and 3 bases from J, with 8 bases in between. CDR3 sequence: CASRKRYEQYF. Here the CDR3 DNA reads TGTGCCAGCCGGAAACGCTACGAGCAGTACTTC.

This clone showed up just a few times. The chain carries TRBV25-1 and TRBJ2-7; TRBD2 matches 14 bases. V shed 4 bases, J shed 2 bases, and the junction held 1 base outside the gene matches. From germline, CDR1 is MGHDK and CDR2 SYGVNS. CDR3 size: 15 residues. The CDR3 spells CASSATSGGAYEQYF. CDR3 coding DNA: TGTGCCAGCAGTGCGACTAGCGGGGGGGCCTACGAGCAGTACTTC.